The 30 T cell receptor beta chains below were found in one sample sequenced in a study of vaccination effects on CD4 cells after COVID-19. Profiled with immunoSEQ multiplex PCR; TCRdb holds only in-frame clones, not every one. The sample consists of around 32,000 clones, under 75% of them appearing once. Expansion of antigen-specific CD4+ T cells with viral peptide pools was carried out by the ViraFEST assay before sequencing. Cells that had been cultured for 10 days were the source of isolated CD4+ T cells. All participants had two doses of either the BNT162b2 or mRNA-1273 vaccine. These receptors are not linked to any known antigen. The material was CD4+ T cells from PBMCs cultured with HCoV-229E spike peptides, obtained after COVID-19 vaccination. The receptors originated from a human donor who received a COVID-19 vaccine.

This clone was counted only a few times. V usage is TRBV7-2 and J usage is TRBJ1-2, with D possibly TRBD1 on 5 matching bases. The CDR3 has 12 amino acids. CDR1 is SGHTA, CDR2 FQGNSA, per germline. Trimming pared 1 base from V and 8 bases from J, leaving 8 bases between. CDR3 sequence (DNA): TGTGCCAGCAGCTTAGAACGGGGGGGCTACACCTTC. Residues: CASSLERGGYTF.

By frequency in the sample, this clone is medium-sized. CDR3 coding DNA: TGTGCCAGCAGCCCTACGGAGTTAACTGAGCAGTACTTC. Translated, it gives CASSPTELTEQYF. The gene calls are TRBV7-8 and TRBJ2-7; no firm D call. This CDR3 region has 13 residues. Germline CDR1 SGHVS, CDR2 FQNEAQ. Deletions cut 5 bases from V and 7 bases from J, with 15 bases between.

The gene calls are TRBV30 and TRBJ1-3; 7 bases align to TRBD1. Trimming cost V 1 base and J 7 bases; bases outside gene matches: 7. The germline V gene encodes CDR1 GTSNPN and CDR2 SVGIG (reference sequence). CDR3 size: 14 residues. The CDR3 DNA reads TGTGCCTGGAGTGCGGGCATACAGGGGAACACCATATATTTT. Translation gives CAWSAGIQGNTIYF.

This rearrangement joins TRBV5-1 to TRBJ2-1; TRBD2 matches 11 bases. The CDR3 extends over 15 amino acids. Germline trimming cut 5 bases from V and 4 bases from J; bases unmatched to any gene: 5. Germline assignment: CDR1 SGHRS and CDR2 YFSETQ. CDR3 protein: CASRLTSGSYNEQFF. For the CDR3, the DNA is TGCGCCAGCAGACTCACTAGCGGGAGTTACAATGAGCAGTTCTTC. The full variable domain, completed using reference TRBV5-1 and TRBJ2-1, is KAGVTQTPRYLIKTRGQQVTLSCSPISGHRSVSWYQQTPGQGLQFLFEYFSETQRNKGNFPGRFSGRQFSNSRSEMNVSTLELGDSALYLCASRLTSGSYNEQFFGPGTRLTVL.

The rearrangement uses TRBV18 and TRBJ1-1, with a tentative D call TRBD1 (6 bases). This CDR3 contains 19 residues. The germline V gene has CDR1 KGHSH and CDR2 LQKENI. V was pared by 4 bases and J by 4 bases, with 28 bases between. CDR3 loop: CASSLVSPSPGAASTEAFF. CDR3 coding DNA: TGTGCCAGCTCACTGGTAAGCCCTTCCCCAGGGGCGGCGAGCACTGAAGCTTTCTTT.

The chain couples TRBV3-1 (or the pseudogene TRBV3-2) to TRBJ2-3, with D tentatively TRBD2 (6 bases). This CDR3 has 16 amino acids. V was shortened by 4 bases and J by 1 base, with 15 bases between the two germline ends. The germline V gene encodes CDR1 LGHDT and CDR2 YNNKEL (reference sequence). The CDR3 region is CASSPLRGGGTDTQYF. The CDR3, as DNA: TGTGCCAGCAGCCCTCTGCGGGGAGGTGGCACAGATACGCAGTATTTT.

This clone was seen just once. The chain carries TRBV19 and TRBJ2-7, with D unclear. The CDR3 length is 16 residues. CDR1 and CDR2 from the germline V gene are LNHDA and SQIVND (reference sequence). The V and J ends lost 3 bases and 4 bases respectively, with 19 bases between them. CDR3 loop: CASSIRSLDQPYEQYF. CDR3 DNA: TGTGCCAGTAGTATTAGAAGCTTGGACCAACCGTACGAGCAGTACTTC.

This clone was found a few times. The V call is TRBV10-3, the J call TRBJ2-1; 8 bases agree with TRBD2. With V trimmed by 3 bases and J by 6 bases, 10 bases remained unmatched. Germline V gene data show CDR1 as ENHRY and CDR2 as SYGVKD. This CDR3 spans 16 amino acids. CDR3 DNA: TGTGCCATCAGTGATCAGGGTAGGACTAGCTTCAATGAGCAGTTCTTC. Residues: CAISDQGRTSFNEQFF.

The J gene is TRBJ1-6, the V gene TRBV18; possibly TRBD1 for D (5 bases). Germline-derived CDR1 and CDR2 are KGHSH and LQKENI. CDR3 length: 16 amino acids. V shed 6 bases and J shed 7 bases, with 19 bases lying between them. The CDR3 DNA reads TGTGCCAGCTCCCTTGTCTCGTGGGACGGGAATTCACCCCTCCACTTT. Residues: CASSLVSWDGNSPLHF. The whole variable domain, remainder taken from reference TRBV18 and TRBJ1-6, is NAGVMQNPRHLVRRRGQEARLRCSPMKGHSHVYWYRQLPEEGLKFMVYLQKENIIDESGMPKERFSAEFPKEGPSILRIQQVVRGDSAAYFCASSLVSWDGNSPLHFGNGTRLTVT.

The chain joins TRBV15 to TRBJ2-7, with 10 bases identical to TRBD2. This CDR3 comprises 14 residues. Germline-derived CDR1 and CDR2 are LNHNV and YYDKDF (reference sequence). J gave up 6 bases and V 5 bases, and 7 bases lay outside the gene matches. The DNA for the CDR3 is TGTGCCACCAGCCGCCTAGCGGGAGTATCCGAGCAGTACTTC. It translates to CATSRLAGVSEQYF.

The J gene is TRBJ2-1, the V gene TRBV4-1, with D unclear. This CDR3 has 11 amino acids. V lost 5 bases to trimming and J lost 11 bases, with 10 bases between them. Germline loops: CDR1 MGHRA, CDR2 YSYEKL. CDR3 DNA sequence: TGCGCCAGCAGCGGACCTTCCCAGCAGTTCTTC. Translation gives CASSGPSQQFF.

V and J are TRBV15 and TRBJ1-6, with unresolved D. The CDR3 covers 17 residues. Trimming took 6 bases from V and 0 from J, leaving 15 bases between them. Germline CDR1 LNHNV, CDR2 YYDKDF (reference sequence). The CDR3 sequence: CATRRIGASSYNSPLHF. DNA for the CDR3: TGTGCCACCAGGCGTATCGGTGCGAGCTCCTATAATTCACCCCTCCACTTT.

In its sample, this clone was seen a few times. CDR3 DNA sequence: TGTGCCAGCAGTGAATACGGGACCTTCGTTTCCTACGAGCAGTACTTC. It specifies CASSEYGTFVSYEQYF. V is TRBV2 and J is TRBJ2-7; D might be TRBD1 or TRBD2, each matching 5 bases. CDR1 is SNHLY, CDR2 FYNNEI, per germline. V lost 2 bases, J lost 1 base, and 15 bases lay in between. The CDR3 runs to 16 residues.

The chain carries TRBV5-1 and TRBJ2-3, with D perhaps TRBD1 or TRBD2 (5 bases each). Germline V CDR1 and CDR2: SGHRS, YFSETQ. V was cut by 0 bases and J by 4 bases, with 9 bases left in between. The CDR3 covers 14 residues. The DNA for the CDR3 is TGCGCCAGCAGCTTGGGGGGGAGTCCAGATACGCAGTATTTT. Amino acid sequence: CASSLGGSPDTQYF.

The chain has TRBV15 and TRBJ2-5; TRBD2 matches 7 bases. This CDR3 spans 12 amino acids. J gave up 4 bases and V 8 bases, and 4 bases lay outside the gene matches. Germline V gene lookup returns CDR1 LNHNV and CDR2 YYDKDF (reference sequence). Written as DNA, the CDR3 is TGTGCCACCTCTGGGGGGGTAGAGACCCAGTACTTC. It encodes CATSGGVETQYF.

This clone has a handful of counts. V and J are TRBV4-1 and TRBJ2-7, with 14 bases aligning to TRBD2. Germline V gene data show CDR1 as MGHRA and CDR2 as YSYEKL. Trimming removed 1 base from V and 3 bases from J; junction bases left unmatched: 2. The CDR3 totals 16 residues. Written as DNA, the CDR3 is TGCGCCAGCAGCCAAGGGACTAGCGGGGGGATCTACGAGCAGTACTTC. Encoded protein: CASSQGTSGGIYEQYF.

The J gene is TRBJ1-2, the V gene TRBV19; 10 nucleotides align to TRBD1. J was trimmed by 4 bases and V by 6 bases; bases with no gene match: 8. CDR3 length: 15 amino acids. The germline CDR1 and CDR2 sequences are LNHDA and SQIVND (reference sequence). In nucleotides, the CDR3 is TGTGCCAGTAGAAAACCGGGACAGGGGACCTATGGCTACACCTTC. Amino acid sequence: CASRKPGQGTYGYTF. The complete variable domain, with remaining parts taken from reference TRBV19 and TRBJ1-2, reads DGGITQSPKYLFRKEGQNVTLSCEQNLNHDAMYWYRQDPGQGLRLIYYSQIVNDFQKGDIAEGYSVSREKKESFPLTVTSAQKNPTAFYLCASRKPGQGTYGYTFGSGTRLTVV.

This chain joins TRBV10-3 and TRBJ1-4, with a tentative D call TRBD1 (5 bases). The germline V and J ends were trimmed by 4 bases and 1 base, with 7 bases remaining between them. This CDR3 comprises 14 residues. Germline-derived CDR1 and CDR2 are ENHRY and SYGVKD. CDR3 sequence reads: CAISGTKTNEKLFF. The CDR3 DNA follows: TGTGCCATCAGTGGGACAAAAACTAATGAAAAACTGTTTTTT.

The chain recombines TRBV27 with TRBJ2-2; D uncertain. The CDR3 runs to 16 residues. The germline V gene has CDR1 MNHEY and CDR2 SMNVEV (reference sequence). The V gene lost 2 bases and the J gene lost 0 bases, with 10 bases spanning the gap. The CDR3 nucleotides are TGTGCCAGCAGTTTACGTTCAGACGCGAACACCGGGGAGCTGTTTTTT. Its translation is CASSLRSDANTGELFF.

The rearrangement links TRBV3-1 (or the pseudogene TRBV3-2) to TRBJ1-1; D remains unclear. Trimming took 2 bases from V and 4 from J, leaving 8 bases between them. This CDR3 is built from 13 residues. Germline assignment: CDR1 LGHDT and CDR2 YNNKEL (reference sequence). The CDR3: CASSQQWGTEAFF. The CDR3 DNA reads TGTGCCAGCAGCCAACAGTGGGGCACTGAAGCTTTCTTT.

The CDR3 sequence: CSARGVTRSYF. DNA for the CDR3: TGCAGTGCTAGAGGAGTCACCCGGTCGTACTTC. This sequence joins TRBV20-1 and TRBJ2-7; D is undetermined. Germline V gene lookup returns CDR1 DFQATT and CDR2 SNEGSKA (reference sequence). This CDR3 region has 11 residues. The ends were cut back, 1 base at V and 12 bases at J, with 13 bases in the middle.

J is TRBJ1-4 and V is TRBV27; D is unclear. Germline V gene sequence: CDR1 MNHEY, CDR2 SMNVEV (reference sequence). Deletions cut 3 bases from V and 8 bases from J, with 13 bases between. CDR3 length: 14 amino acids. The CDR3 region has the DNA TGTGCCAGCAGTTTTCTGGCAAGCCGCGAAAAACTGTTTTTT. This encodes CASSFLASREKLFF.

This sequence joins TRBV19 and TRBJ1-1; D gene unclear. The ends were cut back, 7 bases at V and 1 base at J, with 13 bases in the middle. The CDR3 consists of 14 residues. Germline V gene sequence: CDR1 LNHDA, CDR2 SQIVND (reference sequence). CDR3 in DNA: TGTGCCAGTATGAGTCCGGTGACGAACACTGAAGCTTTCTTT. This sequence encodes CASMSPVTNTEAFF.

The chain carries TRBV19 and TRBJ1-5; tentative D call: TRBD1 (6 bases). The CDR3 has 14 residues. Germline-derived CDR1 and CDR2 are LNHDA and SQIVND (reference sequence). V shed 9 bases and J shed 6 bases, with 18 bases lying between them. Here the CDR3 reads CASQRQDIPQPQHF. The CDR3 DNA is TGTGCCAGCCAGAGACAGGATATACCTCAGCCCCAGCATTTT.

This rearrangement joins TRBV6-5 to TRBJ2-2; D unclear. Per the germline V gene, CDR1 is MNHEY and CDR2 is SVGAGI. CDR3 size: 14 residues. V was clipped by 5 bases and J by 8 bases, with 15 bases between them. This CDR3 reads CASSKPTQGGELFF. The CDR3 DNA reads as TGTGCCAGCAGTAAACCCACTCAAGGGGGGGAGCTGTTTTTT.

The chain couples TRBV20-1 to TRBJ1-1, with D unclear. The CDR3 consists of 13 residues. Trimming pared 3 bases from V and 5 bases from J, leaving 13 bases between. Germline V gene data show CDR1 as DFQATT and CDR2 as SNEGSKA (reference sequence). The DNA for the CDR3 is TGCAGTGCTAGTCTCTCCGCTGGGACTGAAGCTTTCTTT. Translating gives CSASLSAGTEAFF.

This chain uses TRBV19 with TRBJ1-2; D is possibly TRBD1 (5 bases). Trimming took off 6 bases at V and 4 bases at J, with 12 bases between the two ends. Germline lookup yields CDR1 LNHDA and CDR2 SQIVND (reference sequence). The CDR3 has 13 amino acids. CDR3 coding DNA: TGTGCCAGTAGGGGGTGGGGGGGCTATGGCTACACCTTC. It yields the protein CASRGWGGYGYTF.

This clone was picked up one time. The chain combines TRBV25-1 with TRBJ2-3; D possibly uses TRBD1 or TRBD2 (5 bases each). The CDR3 totals 12 residues. Germline V gene data show CDR1 as MGHDK and CDR2 as SYGVNS. Trimming cost V 6 bases and J 1 base, with 5 bases left between them. In DNA form, the CDR3 reads TGTGCCAGCAGGGGGGGCACAGATACGCAGTATTTT. This sequence encodes CASRGGTDTQYF.

The V and J genes are TRBV27 and TRBJ2-7; the D call may be TRBD1 or TRBD2 (5 bases each). This CDR3 region has 15 residues. Germline-derived CDR1 and CDR2 are MNHEY and SMNVEV (reference sequence). Between the trimmed V and J ends, which lost 2 bases and 5 bases, there was a span of 16 bases. Here the CDR3 DNA reads TGTGCCAGCAGTTTAGAGGGCAGGGCTTCCAACGAGCAGTACTTC. This sequence encodes CASSLEGRASNEQYF.

This clone came up a few times. The V call is TRBV3-1 (or the pseudogene TRBV3-2), the J call TRBJ1-3, with a tentative D call TRBD1 (5 bases). CDR1 is LGHDT, CDR2 YNNKEL, per germline (reference sequence). The CDR3 totals 11 residues. In nucleotides, the CDR3 is TGTGGCGGGGGCTCTGGAAACACCATATATTTT. Its protein is CGGGSGNTIYF.